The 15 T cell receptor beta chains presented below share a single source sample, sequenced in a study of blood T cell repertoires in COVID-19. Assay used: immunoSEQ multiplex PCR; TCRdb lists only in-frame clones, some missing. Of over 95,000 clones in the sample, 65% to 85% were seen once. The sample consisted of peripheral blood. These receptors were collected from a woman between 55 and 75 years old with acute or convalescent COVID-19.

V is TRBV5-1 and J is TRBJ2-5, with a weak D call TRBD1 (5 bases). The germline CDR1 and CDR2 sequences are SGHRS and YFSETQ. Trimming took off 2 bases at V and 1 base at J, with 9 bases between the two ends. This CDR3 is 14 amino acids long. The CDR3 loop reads CASSFDRPQETQYF. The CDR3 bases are TGCGCCAGCAGCTTCGACAGACCCCAAGAGACCCAGTACTTC.

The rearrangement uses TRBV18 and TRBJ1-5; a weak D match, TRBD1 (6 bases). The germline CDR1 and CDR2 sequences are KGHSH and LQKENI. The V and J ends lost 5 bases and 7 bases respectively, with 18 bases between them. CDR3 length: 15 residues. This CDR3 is CASSSSGTSHQPQHF. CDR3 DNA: TGTGCCAGCTCATCGTCCGGGACAAGTCACCAGCCCCAGCATTTT.

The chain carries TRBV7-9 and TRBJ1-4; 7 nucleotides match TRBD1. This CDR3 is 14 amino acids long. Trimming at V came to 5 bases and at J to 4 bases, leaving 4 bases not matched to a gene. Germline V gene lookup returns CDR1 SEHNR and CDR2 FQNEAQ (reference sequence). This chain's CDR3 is CASSPDRYNEKLFF. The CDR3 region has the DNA TGTGCCAGCAGCCCGGACAGGTATAATGAAAAACTGTTTTTT.

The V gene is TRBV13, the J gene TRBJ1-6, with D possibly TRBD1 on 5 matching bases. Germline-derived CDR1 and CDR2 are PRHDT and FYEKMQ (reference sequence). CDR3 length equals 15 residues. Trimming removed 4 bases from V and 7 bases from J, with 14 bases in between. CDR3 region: CASSSQSRANSPLHF. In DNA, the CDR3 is TGTGCCAGCAGCTCACAATCCAGGGCCAATTCACCCCTCCACTTT.

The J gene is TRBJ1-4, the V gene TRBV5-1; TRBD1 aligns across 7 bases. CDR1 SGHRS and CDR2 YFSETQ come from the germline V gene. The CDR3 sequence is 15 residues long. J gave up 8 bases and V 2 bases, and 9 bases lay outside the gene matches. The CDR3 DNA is TGCGCCAGCAGCTTAGGGTACAGGGGAAGCGAAAAACTGTTTTTT. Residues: CASSLGYRGSEKLFF.

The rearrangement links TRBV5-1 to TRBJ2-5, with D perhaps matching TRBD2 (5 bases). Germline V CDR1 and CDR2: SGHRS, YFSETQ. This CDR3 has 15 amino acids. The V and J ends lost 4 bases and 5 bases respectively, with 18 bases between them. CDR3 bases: TGCGCCAGCAGCGTGGTAGCTAGCCCCAGGGAGACCCAGTACTTC. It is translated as CASSVVASPRETQYF.

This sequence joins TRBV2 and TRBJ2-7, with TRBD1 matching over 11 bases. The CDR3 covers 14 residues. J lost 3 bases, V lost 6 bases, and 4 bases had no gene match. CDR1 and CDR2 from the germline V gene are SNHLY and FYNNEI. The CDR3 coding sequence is TGTGCCAGCAGGGGAGGGACAGGGGGCTACGAGCAGTACTTC. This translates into CASRGGTGGYEQYF.

The CDR3 region is CASSTAGGYETQYF. CDR3 nucleotides: TGTGCCAGCAGCACGGCGGGGGGCTACGAGACCCAGTACTTC. The rearrangement links TRBV7-2 to TRBJ2-5, with 8 bases identical to TRBD2. Germline V gene data show CDR1 as SGHTA and CDR2 as FQGNSA. The CDR3 consists of 14 residues. V dropped 5 bases and J dropped 5; count of bases not matched to a gene: 7.

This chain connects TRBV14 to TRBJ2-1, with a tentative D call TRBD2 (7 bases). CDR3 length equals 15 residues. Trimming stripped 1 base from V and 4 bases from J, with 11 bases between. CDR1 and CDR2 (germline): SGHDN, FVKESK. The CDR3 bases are TGTGCCAGCAGCCAAGGGGGGGGACATTACAATGAGCAGTTCTTC. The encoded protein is CASSQGGGHYNEQFF.

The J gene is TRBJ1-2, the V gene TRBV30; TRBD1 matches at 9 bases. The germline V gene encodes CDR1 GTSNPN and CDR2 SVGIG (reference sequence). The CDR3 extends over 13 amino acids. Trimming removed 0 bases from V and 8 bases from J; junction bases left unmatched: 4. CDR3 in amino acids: CAWSVNGQGGYTF. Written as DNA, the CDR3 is TGTGCCTGGAGTGTAAATGGACAGGGGGGCTACACCTTC.

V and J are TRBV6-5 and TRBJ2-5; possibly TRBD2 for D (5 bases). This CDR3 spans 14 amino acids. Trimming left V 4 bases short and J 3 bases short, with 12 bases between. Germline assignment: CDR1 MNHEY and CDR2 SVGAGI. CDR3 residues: CASSLGLAEETQYF. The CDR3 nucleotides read TGTGCCAGCAGTTTAGGTCTAGCAGAAGAGACCCAGTACTTC.

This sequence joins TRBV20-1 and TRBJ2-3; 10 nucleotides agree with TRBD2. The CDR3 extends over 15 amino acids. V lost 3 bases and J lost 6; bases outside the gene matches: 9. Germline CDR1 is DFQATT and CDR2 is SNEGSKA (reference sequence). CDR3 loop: CSASAGTSVVDTQYF. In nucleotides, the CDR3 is TGCAGTGCTAGTGCCGGGACTAGCGTTGTGGATACGCAGTATTTT.

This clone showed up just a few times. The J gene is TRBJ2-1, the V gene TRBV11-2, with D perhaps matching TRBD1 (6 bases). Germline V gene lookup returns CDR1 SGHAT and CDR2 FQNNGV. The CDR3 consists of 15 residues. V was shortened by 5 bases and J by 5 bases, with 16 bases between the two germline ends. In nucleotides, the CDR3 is TGTGCCAGCAGCGGCAACTATAACAGGGACAATGAGCAGTTCTTC. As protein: CASSGNYNRDNEQFF.

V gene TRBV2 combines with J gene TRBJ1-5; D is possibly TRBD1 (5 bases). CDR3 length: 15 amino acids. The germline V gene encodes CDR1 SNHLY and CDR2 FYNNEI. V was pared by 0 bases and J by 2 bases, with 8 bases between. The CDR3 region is CASSEAPTGNQPQHF. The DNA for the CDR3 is TGTGCCAGCAGTGAAGCGCCGACAGGCAATCAGCCCCAGCATTTT.

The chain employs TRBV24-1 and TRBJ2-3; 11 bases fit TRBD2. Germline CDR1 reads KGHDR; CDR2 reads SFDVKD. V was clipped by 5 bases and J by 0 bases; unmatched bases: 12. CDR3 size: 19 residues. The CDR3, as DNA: TGTGCCACCAGTGTTGCAAAAGGGACTAGCGGCACTAGCACAGATACGCAGTATTTT. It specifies CATSVAKGTSGTSTDTQYF.